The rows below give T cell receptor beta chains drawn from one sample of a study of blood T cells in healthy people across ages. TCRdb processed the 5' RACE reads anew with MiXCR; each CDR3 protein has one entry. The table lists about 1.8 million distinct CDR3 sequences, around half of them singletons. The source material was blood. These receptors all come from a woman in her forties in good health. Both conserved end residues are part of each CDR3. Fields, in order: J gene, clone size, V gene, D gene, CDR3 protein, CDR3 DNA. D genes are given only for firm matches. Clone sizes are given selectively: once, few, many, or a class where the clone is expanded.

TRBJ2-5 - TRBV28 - CASSLLGGDQETQYF TGTGCCAGCAGCCTCCTCGGAGGCGACCAAGAGACCCAGTACTTC
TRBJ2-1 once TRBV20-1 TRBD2 CSVPGLVDEQFF TGCAGTGTCCCGGGACTAGTTGATGAGCAGTTCTTC
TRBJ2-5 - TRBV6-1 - CASKGTSQETQYF TGTGCCAGCAAGGGGACGAGCCAAGAGACCCAGTACTTC
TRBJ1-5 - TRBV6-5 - CASSHTRTVYSNQPQHF TGTGCCAGCAGTCACACTCGGACAGTTTATAGCAATCAGCCCCAGCATTTT
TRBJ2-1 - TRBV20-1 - CSNQGLGSYNEQFF TGCAGTAATCAGGGACTGGGATCTTACAATGAGCAGTTCTTC
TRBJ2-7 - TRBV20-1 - CSAPRREGASYEQYF TGCAGTGCTCCTCGACGCGAAGGCGCCTCCTACGAGCAGTACTTC
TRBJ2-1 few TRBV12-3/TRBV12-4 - CASSLINGGREQFF TGTGCCAGCAGTTTAATAAATGGGGGGCGTGAGCAGTTCTTC
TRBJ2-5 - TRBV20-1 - CSARGVTARDQETQYF TGCAGTGCTAGGGGGGTAACAGCTAGAGACCAAGAGACCCAGTACTTC
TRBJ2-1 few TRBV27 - CASSFSPWRSYNEQFF TGTGCCAGCAGTTTTAGCCCCTGGCGCTCCTACAATGAGCAGTTCTTC
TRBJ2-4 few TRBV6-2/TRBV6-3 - CASSYDVFLAKNIQYF TGTGCCAGCAGTTACGACGTATTTCTAGCCAAAAACATTCAGTACTTC
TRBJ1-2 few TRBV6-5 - CASSYSIGVGAIGYTF TGTGCCAGCAGTTACTCGATTGGGGTTGGAGCGATCGGCTACACCTTC
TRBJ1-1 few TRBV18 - CASSPGVGGTEAFF TGTGCCAGCTCACCAGGGGTGGGGGGCACTGAAGCTTTCTTT
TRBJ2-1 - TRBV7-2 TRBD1 CASSTGTGVQFF TGTGCCAGCAGCACCGGGACAGGGGTTCAGTTCTTC
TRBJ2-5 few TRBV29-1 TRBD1 CSSQGVGETQYF TGCAGCTCCCAGGGGGTTGGAGAGACCCAGTACTTC
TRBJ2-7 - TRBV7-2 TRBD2 CASSYDYAGTSGWFYEQYF TGTGCCAGCAGCTATGACTACGCTGGGACTAGCGGGTGGTTCTACGAGCAGTACTTC
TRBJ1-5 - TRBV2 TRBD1 CASAGTVQPQHF TGTGCCAGCGCTGGGACAGTCCAGCCCCAGCATTTT
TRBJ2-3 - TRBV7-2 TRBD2 CASSLYPGLGTDTQYF TGTGCCAGCAGCCTATATCCGGGACTAGGCACAGATACGCAGTATTTT
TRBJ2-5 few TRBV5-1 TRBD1 CASSLGQGSGTQYF TGTGCCAGCAGCTTAGGACAGGGATCGGGGACCCAGTACTTC
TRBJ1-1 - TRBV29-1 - CSVGSSHTEAFF TGCAGCGTTGGATCCTCACACACTGAAGCTTTCTTT
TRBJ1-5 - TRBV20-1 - CSARDPRRGGSEHF TGCAGTGCTAGAGATCCAAGGAGAGGGGGTTCGGAGCATTTT
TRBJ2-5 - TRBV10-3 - CAISELVMLNEQYF TGTGCCATCAGTGAATTGGTTATGTTGAATGAGCAGTACTTC
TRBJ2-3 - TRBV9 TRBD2 CASSVPESGGPPDTQYF TGTGCCAGCAGCGTTCCCGAAAGCGGGGGCCCCCCAGATACGCAGTATTTT
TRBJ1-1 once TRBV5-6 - CASGTPMNTEAFF TGTGCATCAGGCACACCCATGAACACTGAAGCTTTCTTT
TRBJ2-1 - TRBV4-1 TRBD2 CASSGAGAGGINEQFF TGCGCCAGCAGTGGGGCGGGAGCGGGGGGGATCAATGAGCAGTTCTTC
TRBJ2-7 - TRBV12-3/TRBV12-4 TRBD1 CASSTVTGVYYEQYF TGTGCCAGCAGCACGGTTACAGGGGTTTACTACGAGCAGTACTTC
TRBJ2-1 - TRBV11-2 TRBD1 CASSRPGQGHNEQFF TGTGCCAGCAGCCGACCGGGACAGGGGCACAATGAGCAGTTCTTC
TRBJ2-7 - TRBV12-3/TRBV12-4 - CASRPTGGPYEQYF TGTGCCAGCAGACCTACCGGGGGGCCCTACGAGCAGTACTTC
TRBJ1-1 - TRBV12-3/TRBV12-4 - CASSGVVGLTRNTEAFF TGTGCCAGCAGCGGGGTAGTTGGGCTGACTAGGAACACTGAAGCTTTCTTT
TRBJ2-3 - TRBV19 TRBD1 CASSWTGPIPSTDTQYF TGTGCCAGTAGCTGGACAGGCCCAATCCCTAGCACAGATACGCAGTATTTT
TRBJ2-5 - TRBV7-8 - CAGIHPGQPQETQYF TGTGCTGGCATCCACCCGGGACAACCCCAAGAGACCCAGTACTTC
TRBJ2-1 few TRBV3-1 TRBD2 CASSQDLRGGLPYNEQFF TGTGCCAGCAGCCAAGATCTTCGGGGGGGGCTCCCCTACAATGAGCAGTTCTTC
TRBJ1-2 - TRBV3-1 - CASSHTAHYGYTF TGTGCCAGCAGCCATACAGCCCACTATGGCTACACCTTC
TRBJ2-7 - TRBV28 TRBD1 CASSYSYDRGKNEQYF TGTGCCAGCAGTTATTCCTACGACAGGGGAAAAAACGAGCAGTACTTC
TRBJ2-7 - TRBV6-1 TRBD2 CASSEFGGGRSYEQYF TGTGCCAGCAGTGAATTCGGGGGGGGGCGATCCTACGAGCAGTACTTC
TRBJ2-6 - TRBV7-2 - CASSPAEKVATLSGANVLTF TGTGCCAGCAGTCCAGCCGAGAAGGTCGCCACCCTCTCTGGGGCCAACGTCCTGACTTTC